Below, 17 T cell receptor beta chains from the same sample are listed, as sequenced in a study of blood T cell repertoires in COVID-19. TCRdb's copy holds only in-frame clones and misses some; the assay was immunoSEQ multiplex PCR. This sample carries roughly 190,000 clones, roughly 84% of them seen once, and the ten largest clones take about 3.3%. Material for sequencing was PBMCs or T cells enriched from blood (not recorded which). The receptors come from a woman aged 25-40 years who had been exposed to COVID-19.

The chain couples TRBV5-1 to TRBJ2-3; tentative D call: TRBD1 (6 bases). Between the trimmed V and J ends, which lost 5 bases and 3 bases, there was a span of 19 bases. Germline V CDR1 and CDR2: SGHRS, YFSETQ. The CDR3 is made up of 16 amino acids. The CDR3: CASRAAPGQTTDTQYF. DNA for the CDR3: TGCGCCAGCAGAGCCGCCCCGGGACAAACAACAGATACGCAGTATTTT.

This chain joins TRBV5-4 and TRBJ2-7; D unclear. The CDR3 is 15 amino acids. V lost 0 bases and J lost 3, with 13 bases in between. The germline CDR1 and CDR2 sequences are SGHNT and YYREEE (reference sequence). DNA of the CDR3: TGTGCCAGCAGCTTGGGCCCCCGAGCCTTCTACGAGCAGTACTTC. Its protein is CASSLGPRAFYEQYF.

This chain uses TRBV11-3 with TRBJ1-1, with no clear D. The CDR3 covers 13 residues. The germline V gene encodes CDR1 SGHNT and CDR2 YENEEA. V shed 4 bases and J shed 4 bases, with 10 bases lying between them. CDR3 sequence reads: CASSSRVGTEAFF. For the CDR3, the DNA is TGTGCCAGCAGCTCACGCGTTGGCACTGAAGCTTTCTTT.

The rearrangement joins TRBV3-1 (or the pseudogene TRBV3-2) to TRBJ1-2; tentatively, D is TRBD1 (5 bases). The CDR3 totals 15 residues. Trimming stripped 1 base from V and 3 bases from J, with 12 bases between. Germline V gene data show CDR1 as LGHDT and CDR2 as YNNKEL (reference sequence). CDR3 amino acids: CASSQGFQGYYGYTF. The CDR3 nucleotides are TGTGCCAGCAGCCAAGGTTTCCAGGGCTACTATGGCTACACCTTC.

V gene TRBV4-3 combines with J gene TRBJ1-4; 7 positions match TRBD1. Germline trimming cut 1 base from V and 8 bases from J; bases unmatched to any gene: 4. This CDR3 has 14 residues. Germline V gene lookup returns CDR1 LGHNA and CDR2 YSLEER. The CDR3 bases are TGCGCCAGCAGCCAAGGACAGGGATTAGAAAAACTGTTTTTT. Its protein is CASSQGQGLEKLFF.

This chain joins TRBV5-4 and TRBJ2-3, with TRBD2 matching over 8 bases. This CDR3 is built from 17 residues. Germline loops: CDR1 SGHNT, CDR2 YYREEE (reference sequence). V shed 2 bases and J 1 base; nucleotides not matched to a gene: 9. The chain's CDR3 is CASSLAHLRGGTDTQYF. CDR3 nucleotide sequence: TGTGCCAGCAGCTTAGCCCACTTGCGGGGGGGCACAGATACGCAGTATTTT.

The V and J genes are TRBV20-1 and TRBJ1-1, with TRBD1 matching over 7 bases. The V segment lost 5 bases and the J segment 1 base; nucleotides outside the gene matches: 10. CDR1 and CDR2 from the germline V gene are DFQATT and SNEGSKA (reference sequence). This CDR3 is built from 15 residues. The chain's CDR3 is CSAGEMTGWNTEAFF. The CDR3 DNA is TGCAGTGCTGGTGAAATGACAGGGTGGAACACTGAAGCTTTCTTT.

This chain links TRBV3-1 (or the pseudogene TRBV3-2) with TRBJ1-5, with D possibly being TRBD1 (5 bases). CDR1 is LGHDT and CDR2 is YNNKEL in the germline V gene (reference sequence). The CDR3 length is 14 residues. Trimming left V 2 bases short and J 7 bases short, with 12 bases between. CDR3 coding DNA: TGTGCCAGCAGCCAATTACGGGGGAGCCAGCCCCAGCATTTT. Translation: CASSQLRGSQPQHF.

The chain links TRBV4-3 to TRBJ1-2; D remains ambiguous. Trimming took off 0 bases at V and 5 bases at J, with 16 bases between the two ends. The CDR3 is made up of 16 amino acids. From germline, CDR1 is LGHNA and CDR2 YSLEER. CDR3 sequence (DNA): TGCGCCAGCAGCCAAGATACAACAACTCAGGCGTATGGCTACACCTTC. It encodes CASSQDTTTQAYGYTF.

This clone was counted between two and nine times. The identical CDR3 is also encoded by other nucleotide sequences in the sample. The J gene is TRBJ1-1, the V gene TRBV18; 8 bases align to TRBD1. Losses at the gene ends were 2 bases for V and 4 bases for J; bases not matched to a gene: 0. Germline lookup yields CDR1 KGHSH and CDR2 LQKENI. The CDR3 covers 13 residues. The CDR3 nucleotides are TGTGCCAGCTCACCAGACAGGGGCACTGAAGCTTTCTTT. Encoded protein: CASSPDRGTEAFF.

The chain joins TRBV25-1 to TRBJ2-7; a possible D gene is TRBD1 (6 bases). The CDR3 is 13 residues long. Trimming left V 6 bases short and J 0 bases short, with 9 bases between. CDR1 is MGHDK and CDR2 is SYGVNS in the germline V gene. The CDR3 sequence is CASRDSNSYEQYF. CDR3 DNA sequence: TGTGCCAGCAGGGACAGTAACTCCTACGAGCAGTACTTC.

The chain uses TRBV28 and TRBJ1-3, with D maybe TRBD1 (5 bases). The CDR3 contains 13 residues. Looked up from germline, CDR1 is MDHEN and CDR2 is SYDVKM. The ends were cut back, 4 bases at V and 6 bases at J, with 10 bases in the middle. The CDR3 here is CASSWGGVNTIYF. CDR3 DNA sequence: TGTGCCAGCAGTTGGGGGGGTGTAAACACCATATATTTT. Based on the CDR3 plus reference TRBV28 and TRBJ1-3, the full variable domain is DVKVTQSSRYLVKRTGEKVFLECVQDMDHENMFWYRQDPGLGLRLIYFSYDVKMKEKGDIPEGYSVSREKKERFSLILESASTNQTSMYLCASSWGGVNTIYFGEGSWLTVV.

The rearrangement links TRBV5-1 to TRBJ1-5; a possible D gene is TRBD1 (6 bases). V was trimmed by 7 bases and J by 5 bases, leaving 16 bases between them. Germline values: CDR1 SGHRS, CDR2 YFSETQ. This CDR3 spans 14 amino acids. CDR3 in DNA: TGCGCCAGCGCACCCACGCCAGGGGATCAGCCCCAGCATTTT. Amino acids: CASAPTPGDQPQHF.

The rearrangement links TRBV29-1 to TRBJ2-1; TRBD1 is a possible D gene (5 bases). Germline V gene data show CDR1 as SQVTM and CDR2 as ANQGSEA. V was pared by 1 base and J by 3 bases, with 13 bases between. This CDR3 has 15 amino acids. The CDR3 nucleotides read TGCAGCGTTGAAGGGGGCTCGTTTTACTACAATGAGCAGTTCTTC. Translation gives CSVEGGSFYYNEQFF.

The chain uses TRBV5-4 and TRBJ2-5; possible D gene TRBD2, 6 bases. V gave up 3 bases and J gave up 5 bases, with 11 bases separating them. Per the germline V gene, CDR1 is SGHNT and CDR2 is YYREEE (reference sequence). The CDR3 has 13 amino acids. CDR3 sequence reads: CASSSSGVETQYF. CDR3 nucleotides: TGTGCCAGCAGCTCCTCGGGGGTCGAGACCCAGTACTTC. Based on the CDR3 plus reference TRBV5-4 and TRBJ2-5, the full variable domain is ETGVTQSPTHLIKTRGQQVTLRCSSQSGHNTVSWYQQALGQGPQFIFQYYREEENGRGNFPPRFSGLQFPNYSSELNVNALELDDSALYLCASSSSGVETQYFGPGTRLLVL.

This clone was seen once. V is TRBV6-1 and J is TRBJ2-1; 9 positions match TRBD2. The germline V gene has CDR1 MNHNS and CDR2 SASEGT. V dropped 0 bases and J dropped 12; count of bases not matched to a gene: 12. The CDR3 has 16 amino acids. The CDR3 nucleotides are TGTGCCAGCAGTGAAGCAGGGGGGCTAGCGGGGTTGGGGCAGTTCTTC. As protein: CASSEAGGLAGLGQFF.

The chain uses TRBV9 and TRBJ2-1, with TRBD1 identical over 9 bases. Trimming at V came to 3 bases and at J to 5 bases, leaving 6 bases not matched to a gene. The CDR3 length is 15 residues. Germline V gene sequence: CDR1 SGDLS, CDR2 YYNGEE. The CDR3 sequence: CASSDYGQGHNEQFF. The CDR3 DNA sequence: TGTGCCAGCAGCGATTATGGACAGGGGCACAATGAGCAGTTCTTC.